One sample yielded the 16 T cell receptor beta chains listed below, sequenced in a study of beta chain features in type 1 diabetes. The study reverse transcribed the entire isolated RNA, so it sequenced expressed TCRB transcripts. TCRdb's copy holds only in-frame clones and misses some; the assay was immunoSEQ multiplex PCR. Here the sample spans 620,000 or so clones, roughly a sixth being singletons. The specimen was naive CD4+ T cells from blood. All receptors come from a man between 18 and 29 years old in good health.

This clone came up a few times. This rearrangement joins TRBV29-1 to TRBJ2-7; D tentatively reads TRBD1 or TRBD2 (5 bases each). The CDR3 contains 12 residues. CDR1 is SQVTM, CDR2 ANQGSEA, per germline. Trimming pared 1 base from V and 5 bases from J, leaving 9 bases between. CDR3 bases: TGCAGCGTTGAAGTTAGGGGAGACGAGCAGTACTTC. This sequence encodes CSVEVRGDEQYF.

This sequence joins TRBV21-1 and TRBJ2-1; the table gives TRBD1 as D, unverified against the DNA. TRBV21-1 is termed a pseudogene. CDR3 length equals 18 residues. The chain's CDR3 is CASSKVNRAGEKLDEQFF. CDR3 sequence (DNA): TGTGCCAGCAGCAAAGTAAATAGGGCAGGGGAGAAACTGGATGAGCAGTTCTTC.

V usage is TRBV5-1 and J usage is TRBJ2-2; D possibly corresponds to TRBD1 (5 bases). The V and J ends lost 6 bases and 4 bases respectively, with 10 bases between them. This CDR3 region has 13 residues. From germline, CDR1 is SGHRS and CDR2 YFSETQ. CDR3 sequence: CASTQGGTGELFF. The CDR3 nucleotides are TGCGCCAGCACGCAGGGTGGCACCGGGGAGCTGTTTTTT.

This clone occurred a few times. The chain links TRBV4-1 to TRBJ2-5, with 7 bases fitting TRBD1. V was pared by 3 bases and J by 10 bases, with 11 bases of the junction left unmatched. The germline CDR1 and CDR2 sequences are MGHRA and YSYEKL. The CDR3 contains 14 residues. The CDR3 DNA is TGCGCCAGCAGCCATGTCCGGGACAGTACAAGCCAGTACTTC. Its translation is CASSHVRDSTSQYF.

There are a few counts of this clone. The sample has other DNA sequences that encode this CDR3 too. This chain links TRBV28 with TRBJ2-7; D may be TRBD1 or TRBD2 (5 bases each). The germline CDR1 and CDR2 sequences are MDHEN and SYDVKM. Trimming cost V 1 base and J 2 bases, with 6 bases left between them. The CDR3 extends over 13 amino acids. The CDR3 coding sequence is TGTGCCAGCAGTTTATCGGGGCCCTACGAGCAGTACTTC. Translation gives CASSLSGPYEQYF.

The DNA for the CDR3 is TGCGCCAGCAGCTCACAGTCCCCGGGGGGCACTGAAGCTTTCTTT. Protein: CASSSQSPGGTEAFF. This chain connects TRBV5-1 to TRBJ1-1; D is possibly TRBD1 (5 bases). The V end was cut by 3 bases, the J end by 4 bases, with 16 bases between. This CDR3 has 15 residues. From germline, CDR1 is SGHRS and CDR2 YFSETQ.

This rearrangement joins TRBV20-1 to TRBJ1-3; unclear D gene. The V end was cut by 4 bases, the J end by 4 bases, with 5 bases between. CDR1 and CDR2 (germline): DFQATT, SNEGSKA (reference sequence). There are 11 residues in the CDR3. The CDR3 DNA follows: TGCAGTGCTATAACCGGAAACACCATATATTTT. This codes for CSAITGNTIYF.

The chain is built from TRBV7-2 and TRBJ1-1; D ambiguous. Germline V gives CDR1 SGHTA, CDR2 FQGNSA. This CDR3 contains 12 residues. V was clipped by 3 bases and J by 12 bases, with 14 bases between them. CDR3 in amino acids: CASSLADYGSFF. The CDR3 DNA is TGTGCCAGCAGCTTGGCGGATTACGGTTCTTTCTTT. Full variable domain (missing parts from reference TRBV7-2 and TRBJ1-1): GAGVSQSPSNKVTEKGKDVELRCDPISGHTALYWYRQSLGQGLEFLIYFQGNSAPDKSGLPSDRFSAERTGGSVSTLTIQRTQQEDSAVYLCASSLADYGSFFGQGTRLTVV.

This clone was recorded a few times. The chain uses TRBV14 and TRBJ1-5; 9 bases map to TRBD1. From germline, CDR1 is SGHDN and CDR2 FVKESK. This CDR3 region has 15 residues. Trimming took 4 bases from V and 4 from J; bases not matched to a gene: 5. CDR3 nucleotides: TGTGCCAGCAGCCCCGCCGGGACAGGGAATCAGCCCCAGCATTTT. It translates to CASSPAGTGNQPQHF. The entire variable domain, with the rest obtained from reference TRBV14 and TRBJ1-5, is as follows: EAGVTQFPSHSVIEKGQTVTLRCDPISGHDNLYWYRRVMGKEIKFLLHFVKESKQDESGMPNNRFLAERTGGTYSTLKVQPAELEDSGVYFCASSPAGTGNQPQHFGDGTRLSIL.

This rearrangement joins TRBV5-1 to TRBJ1-2; TRBD1 is a possible D gene (5 bases). Trimming cost V 6 bases and J 2 bases, with 11 bases left between them. The CDR3 has 13 residues. Germline V gene data show CDR1 as SGHRS and CDR2 as YFSETQ. CDR3 DNA sequence: TGCGCCAGCACCGGGTCAGGGAACTATGGCTACACCTTC. Its protein product is CASTGSGNYGYTF.

This clone was found a few times. V is TRBV4-2 and J is TRBJ2-7, with 12 bases identical to TRBD1. The V gene end was trimmed by 1 base and the J gene end by 6 bases; junction bases not matched to a gene: 4. In germline, CDR1 is LGHNA, CDR2 YNFKEQ. The CDR3 is 15 amino acids. The CDR3 DNA reads TGTGCCAGCAGCCAAGGGGACAGGGGGCAGCGCGAGCAGTACTTC. This translates into CASSQGDRGQREQYF.

The V gene is TRBV5-4, the J gene TRBJ1-4, with 7 bases matching TRBD1. The CDR3 has 15 amino acids. Germline CDR1 reads SGHNT; CDR2 reads YYREEE (reference sequence). J lost 3 bases, V lost 4 bases, and 6 bases had no gene match. CDR3 residues: CASSTTGPANEKLFF. CDR3 in DNA: TGTGCCAGCAGCACGACAGGGCCGGCTAATGAAAAACTGTTTTTT.

This clone occurred a few times. The chain couples TRBV4-1 to TRBJ2-1, with 9 bases that match TRBD2. The ends lost 1 base at V and 10 bases at J; junction bases unmatched: 5. Germline CDR1 MGHRA, CDR2 YSYEKL. This CDR3 region has 14 residues. The CDR3: CASSQGAGGREQFF. CDR3 sequence (DNA): TGCGCCAGCAGCCAAGGCGCGGGAGGGCGAGAGCAGTTCTTC.

A few counts support this clone. This chain connects TRBV7-9 to TRBJ1-1; 7 nucleotides agree with TRBD1. CDR1 and CDR2 from the germline V gene are SEHNR and FQNEAQ (reference sequence). The CDR3 has 14 amino acids. V lost 5 bases to trimming and J lost 8 bases; unmatched junction nucleotides: 11. CDR3 region: CASSQRQGVGEAFF. CDR3 DNA sequence: TGTGCCAGCAGCCAACGACAGGGTGTCGGGGAAGCTTTCTTT.

This clone was observed a handful of times. The genes are TRBV9 and TRBJ2-5; TRBD2 agrees at 11 bases. Losses at the gene ends were 4 bases for V and 2 bases for J; bases not matched to a gene: 7. CDR3 size: 16 residues. CDR1 SGDLS and CDR2 YYNGEE come from the germline V gene. CDR3 loop: CASSRRLAGPQETQYF. The CDR3 DNA reads as TGTGCCAGCAGCCGCAGACTAGCGGGACCTCAAGAGACCCAGTACTTC.

The table lists this clone with a count of one. The chain joins TRBV7-2 to TRBJ1-2; D unresolved. Germline-derived CDR1 and CDR2 are SGHTA and FQGNSA. CDR3 length: 13 residues. V lost 8 bases and J 4 bases, leaving 14 bases between the germline ends. The CDR3 coding sequence is TGTGCCAGCCGTCCCGAACTATCCTATGGCTACACCTTC. Translation gives CASRPELSYGYTF. Combining the CDR3 with reference TRBV7-2 and TRBJ1-2 gives the whole variable domain GAGVSQSPSNKVTEKGKDVELRCDPISGHTALYWYRQSLGQGLEFLIYFQGNSAPDKSGLPSDRFSAERTGGSVSTLTIQRTQQEDSAVYLCASRPELSYGYTFGSGTRLTVV.